Presented here are 10 T cell receptor beta chains from one specimen sequenced in a study of T cell repertoires in cytomegalovirus infection. Each CDR3 protein gets one entry after TCRdb re-called the reads with MiXCR. Of around 450,000 distinct CDR3 sequences detected, approximately 30% appear once; the ten largest clones hold about an eighth. The material sequenced was PBMCs. Every receptor here comes from a human donor in good health (CMV status not recorded). Some clones in this sample may be carry-over from other donors' samples.

DNA of the CDR3: TGTGCCAGCAGCATCAGCGGGTCTAGTAGGAGCACAGATACGCAGTATTTT. This sequence encodes CASSISGSSRSTDTQYF. The chain combines TRBV7-2 with TRBJ2-3; possible D gene TRBD2, 6 bases. CDR1 is SGHTA, CDR2 FQGNSA, per germline. This CDR3 has 17 residues. V was trimmed by 5 bases and J by 0 bases, leaving 18 bases between them.

In its sample, this clonotype was seen a few times. The chain joins TRBV10-3 to TRBJ2-1; the match to TRBD2 covers 9 bases. Germline V gene data show CDR1 as ENHRY and CDR2 as SYGVKD. This CDR3 region has 16 residues. J was trimmed by 6 bases and V by 0 bases; bases with no gene match: 6. CDR3 amino acids: CAISESGTSRPNEQFF. Here the CDR3 DNA reads TGTGCCATCAGTGAGTCCGGGACTAGCCGGCCCAATGAGCAGTTCTTC.

A few counts support this clonotype. DNA of the CDR3: TGTGCCAGCAGTGAAGAACAGGAGAGGACTGAAGCTTTCTTT. Amino acid sequence: CASSEEQERTEAFF. The J gene is TRBJ1-1, the V gene TRBV6-5, with D possibly TRBD1 on 5 matching bases. Germline assignment: CDR1 MNHEY and CDR2 SVGAGI. The V gene lost 5 bases and the J gene lost 5 bases, with 15 bases spanning the gap. The CDR3 runs 14 residues.

In its sample, this clonotype was seen many times. V gene TRBV7-9 combines with J gene TRBJ2-3; possibly TRBD2 for D (5 bases). The germline gives CDR1 SEHNR, CDR2 FQNEAQ (reference sequence). This CDR3 comprises 15 residues. V shed 1 base and J shed 2 bases, with 10 bases lying between them. The CDR3 DNA sequence: TGTGCCAGCAGCTTAGTCGGGGTGATCACAGATACGCAGTATTTT. Residues: CASSLVGVITDTQYF.

J is TRBJ1-5 and V is TRBV20-1; D may be TRBD1 (6 bases). CDR3 length: 13 amino acids. The V end was cut by 3 bases, the J end by 4 bases, with 10 bases between. CDR1 is DFQATT, CDR2 SNEGSKA, per germline (reference sequence). The CDR3: CSARKGDNQPQHF. In DNA form, the CDR3 reads TGCAGTGCTAGGAAGGGGGATAATCAGCCCCAGCATTTT.

This clonotype has only a few counts. The rearrangement joins TRBV7-2 to TRBJ1-2, with 8 bases that match TRBD1. CDR1 is SGHTA and CDR2 is FQGNSA in the germline V gene. This CDR3 is built from 18 residues. V shed 5 bases and J 4 bases; nucleotides not matched to a gene: 18. CDR3 in amino acids: CASSHDPRTGFYLYGYTF. CDR3 bases: TGTGCCAGCAGCCACGACCCGAGGACAGGGTTTTATCTCTATGGCTACACCTTC.

The rearrangement uses TRBV7-9 and TRBJ1-3; D may be TRBD1 (5 bases). Germline V gives CDR1 SEHNR, CDR2 FQNEAQ (reference sequence). The CDR3 is made up of 19 amino acids. V dropped 2 bases and J dropped 1 base, with 21 bases sitting between them. CDR3 in DNA: TGTGCCAGCAGCTTACTTCAAGGGCAGGGCGCTGGATCTGGAAACACCATATATTTT. Protein: CASSLLQGQGAGSGNTIYF.

In this sample, this clonotype turned up a few times. V and J are TRBV27 and TRBJ2-1; possible D gene TRBD2, 7 bases. CDR3 length: 15 amino acids. Trimming stripped 3 bases from V and 4 bases from J, with 13 bases between. Germline CDR1 MNHEY, CDR2 SMNVEV (reference sequence). The CDR3 protein is CASSFKGGRYNEQFF. CDR3 DNA: TGTGCCAGCAGTTTCAAGGGGGGGAGATACAATGAGCAGTTCTTC.

This clonotype has only a few counts. The gene calls are TRBV7-9 and TRBJ2-7; 10 nucleotides match TRBD2. V lost 3 bases to trimming and J lost 0 bases; unmatched junction nucleotides: 2. CDR1 and CDR2 from the germline V gene are SEHNR and FQNEAQ (reference sequence). This CDR3 region has 15 residues. CDR3: CASSFGTSVSYEQYF. The CDR3 nucleotides are TGTGCCAGCAGCTTCGGGACTAGCGTCTCCTACGAGCAGTACTTC.

This clonotype has a count of ten or more. The J gene is TRBJ2-7, the V gene TRBV7-2; TRBD1 aligns across 10 bases. The CDR3 runs 16 residues. Germline V gene sequence: CDR1 SGHTA, CDR2 FQGNSA. V shed 5 bases, J shed 3 bases, and the junction held 10 bases outside the gene matches. The CDR3 spells CASSPGTGARNYEQYF. DNA of the CDR3: TGTGCCAGCAGCCCTGGGACAGGGGCAAGGAACTACGAGCAGTACTTC.